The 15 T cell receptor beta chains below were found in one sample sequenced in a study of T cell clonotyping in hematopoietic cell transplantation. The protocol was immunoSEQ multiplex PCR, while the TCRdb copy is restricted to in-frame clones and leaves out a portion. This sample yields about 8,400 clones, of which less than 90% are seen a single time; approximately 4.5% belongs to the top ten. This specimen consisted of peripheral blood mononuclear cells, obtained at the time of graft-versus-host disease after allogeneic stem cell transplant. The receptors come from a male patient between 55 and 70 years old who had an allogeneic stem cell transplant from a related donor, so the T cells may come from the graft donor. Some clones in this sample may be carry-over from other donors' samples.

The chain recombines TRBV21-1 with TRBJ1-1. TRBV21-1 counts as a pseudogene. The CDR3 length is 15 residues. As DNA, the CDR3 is TGTGCCAGCAGCAAAGGGAAAGGGTTGAACACTGAAGCTTTCTTT. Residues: CASSKGKGLNTEAFF.

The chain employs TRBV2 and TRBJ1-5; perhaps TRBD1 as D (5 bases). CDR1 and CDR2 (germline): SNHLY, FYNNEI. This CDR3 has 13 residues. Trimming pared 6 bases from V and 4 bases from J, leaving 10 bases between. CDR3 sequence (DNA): TGTGCCAGCAGACACGACAGTAATCAGCCCCAGCATTTT. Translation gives CASRHDSNQPQHF.

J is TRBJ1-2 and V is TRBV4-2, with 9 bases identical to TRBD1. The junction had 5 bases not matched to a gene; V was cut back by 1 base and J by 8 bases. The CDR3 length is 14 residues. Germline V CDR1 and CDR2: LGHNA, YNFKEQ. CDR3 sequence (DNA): TGTGCCAGCAGCCAAGGTACAGGGGGCATGGGCTACACCTTC. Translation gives CASSQGTGGMGYTF.

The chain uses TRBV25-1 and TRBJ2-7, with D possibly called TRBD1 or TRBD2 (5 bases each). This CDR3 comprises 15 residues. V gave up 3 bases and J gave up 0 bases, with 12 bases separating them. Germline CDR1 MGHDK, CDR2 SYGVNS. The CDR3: CASSDQGRSSYEQYF. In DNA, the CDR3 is TGTGCCAGCAGTGACCAGGGACGGAGCTCCTACGAGCAGTACTTC.

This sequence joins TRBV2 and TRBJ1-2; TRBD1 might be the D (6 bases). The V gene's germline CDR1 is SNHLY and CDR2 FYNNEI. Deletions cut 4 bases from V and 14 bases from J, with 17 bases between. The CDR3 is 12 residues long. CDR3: CASSGGGTLGTF. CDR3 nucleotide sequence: TGTGCCAGCAGTGGTGGGGGGACATTGGGGACCTTC.

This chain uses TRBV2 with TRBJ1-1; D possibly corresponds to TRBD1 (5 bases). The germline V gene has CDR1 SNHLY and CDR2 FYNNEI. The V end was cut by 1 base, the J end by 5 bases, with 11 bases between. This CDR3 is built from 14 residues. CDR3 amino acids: CASSEEGWGTEAFF. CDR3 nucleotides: TGTGCCAGCAGTGAAGAAGGGTGGGGGACTGAAGCTTTCTTT. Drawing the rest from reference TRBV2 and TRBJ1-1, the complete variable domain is EPEVTQTPSHQVTQMGQEVILRCVPISNHLYFYWYRQILGQKVEFLVSFYNNEISEKSEIFDDQFSVERPDGSNFTLKIRSTKLEDSAMYFCASSEEGWGTEAFFGQGTRLTVV.

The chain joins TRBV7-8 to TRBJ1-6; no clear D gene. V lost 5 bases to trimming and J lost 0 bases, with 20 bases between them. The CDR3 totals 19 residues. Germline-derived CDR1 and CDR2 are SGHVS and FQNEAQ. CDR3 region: CASSVATRTASSYNSPLHF. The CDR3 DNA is TGTGCCAGCAGCGTTGCGACTAGGACTGCTAGCTCCTATAATTCACCCCTCCACTTT.

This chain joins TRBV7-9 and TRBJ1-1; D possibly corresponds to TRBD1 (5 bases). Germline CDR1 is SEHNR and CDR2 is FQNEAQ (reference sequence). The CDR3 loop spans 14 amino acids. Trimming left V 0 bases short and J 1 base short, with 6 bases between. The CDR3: CASSLAGGNTEAFF. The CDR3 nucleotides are TGTGCCAGCAGCTTAGCGGGGGGGAACACTGAAGCTTTCTTT.

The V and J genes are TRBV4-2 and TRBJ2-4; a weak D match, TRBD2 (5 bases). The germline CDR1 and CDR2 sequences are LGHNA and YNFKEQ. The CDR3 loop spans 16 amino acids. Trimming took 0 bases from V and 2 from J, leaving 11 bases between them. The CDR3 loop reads CASSQDAGPTKNIQYF. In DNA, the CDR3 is TGTGCCAGCAGCCAAGATGCGGGTCCGACCAAAAACATTCAGTACTTC.

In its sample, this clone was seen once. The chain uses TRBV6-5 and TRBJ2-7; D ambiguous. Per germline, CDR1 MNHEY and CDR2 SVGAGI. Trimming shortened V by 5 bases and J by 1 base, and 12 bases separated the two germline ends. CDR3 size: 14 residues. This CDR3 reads CASSPRTESYEQYF. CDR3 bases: TGTGCCAGCAGTCCACGGACGGAGTCCTACGAGCAGTACTTC.

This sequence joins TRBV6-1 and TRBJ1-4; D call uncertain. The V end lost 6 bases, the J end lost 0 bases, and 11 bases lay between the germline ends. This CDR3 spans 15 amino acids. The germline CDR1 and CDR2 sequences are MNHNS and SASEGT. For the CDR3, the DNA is TGTGCCAGCAGATTAACGCCTGCAACTAATGAAAAACTGTTTTTT. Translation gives CASRLTPATNEKLFF.

The CDR3 is CAWSVETGNTIYF. DNA of the CDR3: TGTGCCTGGAGTGTAGAGACTGGAAACACCATATATTTT. The V gene is TRBV30, the J gene TRBJ1-3; D remains unclear. Germline V gives CDR1 GTSNPN, CDR2 SVGIG (reference sequence). This CDR3 is built from 13 residues. V dropped 0 bases and J dropped 2 bases, with 5 bases sitting between them.

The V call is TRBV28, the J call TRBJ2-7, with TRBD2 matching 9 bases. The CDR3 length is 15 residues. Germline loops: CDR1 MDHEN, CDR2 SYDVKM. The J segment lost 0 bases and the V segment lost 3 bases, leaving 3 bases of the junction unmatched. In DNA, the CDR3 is TGTGCCAGCAGTTTGATGCGGGGGGGCTCCTACGAGCAGTACTTC. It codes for CASSLMRGGSYEQYF.

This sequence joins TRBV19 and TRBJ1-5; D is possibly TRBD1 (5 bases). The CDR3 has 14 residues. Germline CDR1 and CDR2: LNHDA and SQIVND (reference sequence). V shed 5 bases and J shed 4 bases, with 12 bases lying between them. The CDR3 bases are TGTGCCAGTAGTCCCCGACAGCCTAATCAGCCCCAGCATTTT. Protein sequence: CASSPRQPNQPQHF.

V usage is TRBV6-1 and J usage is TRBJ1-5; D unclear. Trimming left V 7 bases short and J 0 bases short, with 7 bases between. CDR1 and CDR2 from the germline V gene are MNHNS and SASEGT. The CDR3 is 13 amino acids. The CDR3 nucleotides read TGTGCCAGCAATGCGGTTAGCAATCAGCCCCAGCATTTT. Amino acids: CASNAVSNQPQHF.